Listed below are T cell receptor beta chains from one sample, sequenced in a study of T cell repertoires in cytomegalovirus infection. One entry per CDR3 protein, called by TCRdb with MiXCR from the reads. The sample has approximately 300,000 distinct CDR3 sequences, 20% to 25% seen once. Their target antigens are unknown. The sample in question was cultured PBMCs, obtained from culture after CMV antigen stimulation. The receptors were gathered from a human donor in good health (CMV status not recorded). Some clones in this sample may be carry-over from other donors' samples. Each CDR3 is given with its conserved first and last residue. A D gene is named only where the DNA matches it firmly. Only part of the rows carry a size: once, few, many, or a class if the clone is expanded.

DNA: TGTGCCAGCCGACATCCGGGACCCCGCTCTCGTGAGCAGTTCTTC; CDR3: CASRHPGPRSREQFF; size: many; V: TRBV7-2; J: TRBJ2-1; D: -
DNA: TGCAGCGTTGAAGGGGAGGGGGCTAGCGTTACCGGGGAGCTGTTTTTT; CDR3: CSVEGEGASVTGELFF; size: -; V: TRBV29-1; J: TRBJ2-2; D: -
DNA: TGTGCCAGCAGCGCCGCGGTCGGACAACACTCCTACAATGAGCAGTTCTTC; CDR3: CASSAAVGQHSYNEQFF; size: many; V: TRBV7-2; J: TRBJ2-1; D: -
DNA: TGTGCCAGCAGCCCTCCCGGGACATTTTTCTATGGCTACACCTTC; CDR3: CASSPPGTFFYGYTF; size: -; V: TRBV7-9; J: TRBJ1-2; D: -
DNA: TGTGCCAGCTCACCGGATTTGAGGCAGTTCTTC; CDR3: CASSPDLRQFF; size: -; V: TRBV18; J: TRBJ2-1; D: -
DNA: TGTGCCAGCAGCTTAGGCGGACAGGGTTCATACAGCTATGGCTACACCTTC; CDR3: CASSLGGQGSYSYGYTF; size: many; V: TRBV7-2; J: TRBJ1-2; D: TRBD1
DNA: TGTGCCATCACGAACGTCCCGAACACCGGGGAGCTGTTTTTT; CDR3: CAITNVPNTGELFF; size: -; V: TRBV10-3; J: TRBJ2-2; D: -
DNA: TGTGCCACGACGGGCAGCAACAGACCCTACGGTGAGCAGTTCTTC; CDR3: CATTGSNRPYGEQFF; size: once; V: TRBV25-1; J: TRBJ2-1; D: -
DNA: TGCAGCGTTGAAAGCGGCTACGAGCAGTACTTC; CDR3: CSVESGYEQYF; size: few; V: TRBV29-1; J: TRBJ2-7; D: -
DNA: TGTGCCAGCAGCGCGGGACTAGCGGATAAGTTCTTC; CDR3: CASSAGLADKFF; size: many; V: TRBV5-4; J: TRBJ2-1; D: TRBD2
DNA: TGTGCCAGCAGCCGAGGACCGGGGGCGATAAAAGAGACCCAGTACTTC; CDR3: CASSRGPGAIKETQYF; size: -; V: TRBV7-4; J: TRBJ2-5; D: -
DNA: TGTGCCAGCAGTCCCACAGGGTCCAAAGGTTACGAGCAGTACTTC; CDR3: CASSPTGSKGYEQYF; size: few; V: TRBV12-3/TRBV12-4; J: TRBJ2-7; D: -
DNA: TGTGCCAGCAGTCTAAACTACCGGGACAGGGAAGTGTACGAGCAGTACTTC; CDR3: CASSLNYRDREVYEQYF; size: few; V: TRBV28; J: TRBJ2-7; D: TRBD1
DNA: TGTGCCAGCAGCACCTTCGCCCGGCTCTACGAGCAGTACTTC; CDR3: CASSTFARLYEQYF; size: -; V: TRBV27; J: TRBJ2-7; D: -
DNA: TGCAGCGTCTCAAGACAGCAAAGCTATGGCTACACCTTC; CDR3: CSVSRQQSYGYTF; size: -; V: TRBV29-1; J: TRBJ1-2; D: -
DNA: TGTGCCAGCAGCCCAATACTAGCGGGCCCTGACAATGAGCAGTTCTTC; CDR3: CASSPILAGPDNEQFF; size: many; V: TRBV7-6; J: TRBJ2-1; D: TRBD2
DNA: TGTGCCAGCAGCGGGCAGGGGGGAGCTAATGAAAAACTGTTTTTT; CDR3: CASSGQGGANEKLFF; size: many; V: TRBV7-6; J: TRBJ1-4; D: TRBD1
DNA: TGTGCCTGGAGTCCCTGGGGTAGCAATCAGCCCCAGCATTTT; CDR3: CAWSPWGSNQPQHF; size: few; V: TRBV30; J: TRBJ1-5; D: -
DNA: TGTGCCAGCAGCTTAGGACAGGGTTCTGGCTACACCTTC; CDR3: CASSLGQGSGYTF; size: many; V: TRBV7-8; J: TRBJ1-2; D: TRBD1
DNA: TGCGCCAGCAGCGAACAGGGCAATGAGCAGTTCTTC; CDR3: CASSEQGNEQFF; size: few; V: TRBV5-1; J: TRBJ2-1; D: -
DNA: TGTGCCAGCAGTTTGTACGACAGGGGGTTTCAGCCCCAGCATTTT; CDR3: CASSLYDRGFQPQHF; size: few; V: TRBV28; J: TRBJ1-5; D: TRBD1
DNA: TGTGCCAGCAGTCCCAATAATTCACCCCTCCACTTT; CDR3: CASSPNNSPLHF; size: many; V: TRBV2; J: TRBJ1-6; D: -
DNA: TGTGCCAGCAGCTTAGACGGGAGGGCCCGGAATGAGCAGTTCTTC; CDR3: CASSLDGRARNEQFF; size: many; V: TRBV7-2; J: TRBJ2-1; D: TRBD2
DNA: TGTGCCAGCCAGAACTCGGGGGAGGCAGGAAACACCATATATTTT; CDR3: CASQNSGEAGNTIYF; size: few; V: TRBV5-4; J: TRBJ1-3; D: -
DNA: TGCGCCAGCAGCCAAAGTAGGACCCTGGACAATGAGCAGTTCTTC; CDR3: CASSQSRTLDNEQFF; size: -; V: TRBV4-3; J: TRBJ2-1; D: -
DNA: TGCGCCAGCAGCCAAGATATGAGGCAGGGGTTTTGGAATGAGCAGTTCTTC; CDR3: CASSQDMRQGFWNEQFF; size: -; V: TRBV4-1; J: TRBJ2-1; D: -
DNA: TGCAGTGGGGTAGAGTTGGGGGGGACTGAAGCTTTCTTT; CDR3: CSGVELGGTEAFF; size: -; V: TRBV20-1; J: TRBJ1-1; D: -
DNA: TGTGCCAGCAGCGTGCAGCATACTCAAGAGACCCAGTACTTC; CDR3: CASSVQHTQETQYF; size: -; V: TRBV5-6; J: TRBJ2-5; D: -